The 9 T cell receptor beta chains presented below share a single source sample, sequenced in a study of blood T cell repertoires in COVID-19. The data were produced by immunoSEQ multiplex PCR, yet TCRdb's version contains in-frame clones alone and is incomplete. This sample has approximately 100,000 clones, with just over 85% found just once. Sequencing was carried out using PBMCs or T cells enriched from blood (not recorded which). These receptors were collected from a woman aged 45-65 years who had recovered from COVID-19.

In DNA form, the CDR3 reads TGCGCCAGCAGAGCCGGGTCCAATTCACCCCTCCACTTT. Amino acids: CASRAGSNSPLHF. V and J are TRBV10-1 and TRBJ1-6; D not resolved. The CDR3 has 13 residues. Germline CDR1 and CDR2: WNHNN and SYGVQD (reference sequence). The V gene lost 6 bases and the J gene lost 7 bases, with 10 bases spanning the gap.

V usage is TRBV5-1 and J usage is TRBJ2-7, with a possible D match to TRBD1 (5 bases). There are 13 residues in the CDR3. V shed 0 bases and J shed 3 bases, with 7 bases lying between them. The germline V gene encodes CDR1 SGHRS and CDR2 YFSETQ. The CDR3 reads CASSLGQLYEQYF. For the CDR3, the DNA is TGCGCCAGCAGCTTGGGACAGCTCTACGAGCAGTACTTC.

The chain couples TRBV11-2 to TRBJ1-1; D perhaps matches TRBD1 (5 bases). Germline CDR1 SGHAT, CDR2 FQNNGV. The CDR3 runs to 15 residues. The V gene lost 2 bases and the J gene lost 0 bases, with 10 bases spanning the gap. CDR3 loop: CASSLRGSLNTEAFF. The CDR3 nucleotides are TGTGCCAGCAGCTTAAGGGGCAGTTTGAACACTGAAGCTTTCTTT.

This chain links TRBV11-2 with TRBJ1-6; D gene unclear. The germline V and J ends were trimmed by 0 bases and 4 bases, with 7 bases remaining between them. The CDR3 has 15 residues. Germline V CDR1 and CDR2: SGHAT, FQNNGV. The CDR3 bases are TGTGCCAGCAGCTTAGATCAGACATATAATTCACCCCTCCACTTT. This sequence encodes CASSLDQTYNSPLHF. Full variable domain (rest looked up from reference TRBV11-2 and TRBJ1-6): EAGVAQSPRYKIIEKRQSVAFWCNPISGHATLYWYQQILGQGPKLLIQFQNNGVVDDSQLPKDRFSAERLKGVDSTLKIQPAKLEDSAVYLCASSLDQTYNSPLHFGNGTRLTVT.

The genes are TRBV5-4 and TRBJ2-1, with 8 bases identical to TRBD1. The germline V gene encodes CDR1 SGHNT and CDR2 YYREEE (reference sequence). The CDR3 length is 15 residues. Trimming cost V 5 bases and J 0 bases; bases outside gene matches: 4. CDR3 sequence (DNA): TGTGCCAGCAGGCGACAGGGGAACTCCTACAATGAGCAGTTCTTC. It translates to CASRRQGNSYNEQFF.

The chain recombines TRBV18 with TRBJ1-2; D unresolved. CDR1 is KGHSH and CDR2 is LQKENI in the germline V gene. The CDR3 sequence is 14 residues long. V lost 1 base, J lost 8 bases, and 14 bases lay in between. The DNA for the CDR3 is TGTGCCAGCTCACCACTGTGGGTAGTGGAGGGCTACACCTTC. Amino acids: CASSPLWVVEGYTF.

This chain links TRBV5-4 with TRBJ2-1; a weak D match, TRBD1 (8 bases). Germline lookup yields CDR1 SGHNT and CDR2 YYREEE (reference sequence). Between the trimmed V and J ends, which lost 0 bases and 7 bases, there was a span of 14 bases. This CDR3 region has 15 residues. The DNA for the CDR3 is TGTGCCAGCAGCTTGGGGGACAGGCGGGGGAATGAGCAGTTCTTC. Its protein is CASSLGDRRGNEQFF.

In this sample, this clone turned up a few times. The chain has TRBV27 and TRBJ2-5, with 9 bases identical to TRBD1. The trim removed 7 bases at V and 7 bases at J, leaving 13 bases unmatched. Germline V lookup: CDR1 MNHEY, CDR2 SMNVEV (reference sequence). This CDR3 contains 15 residues. CDR3 protein: CASTPTTGGGWTQYF. The CDR3 DNA is TGTGCCAGCACCCCGACCACAGGGGGCGGATGGACCCAGTACTTC.

This clone was seen only a few times. The rearrangement links TRBV10-3 to TRBJ1-5, with D possibly being TRBD1 (6 bases). The ends were cut back, 5 bases at V and 4 bases at J, with 12 bases in the middle. Germline V gene lookup returns CDR1 ENHRY and CDR2 SYGVKD. CDR3 length: 14 amino acids. The CDR3 here is CAISTGRGNQPQHF. Here the CDR3 DNA reads TGTGCCATCAGTACAGGGAGGGGGAATCAGCCCCAGCATTTT.